The next 12 T cell receptor beta chains were all read from a single sample in a study of CD8+CD57+ T cells in acquired aplastic anemia. Patients sequenced had flow cytometry evidence of CD8+CD57+ cell expansion. TCR beta VDJ and CDR3 profiles were obtained from a genomic DNA template. TCRdb independently ran MiXCR on the reads; one entry per CDR3 protein. Of 180,000 or so distinct CDR3 sequences in the sample, 40% to 50% were seen once. The sample consisted of sorted CD4+, CD8+, or CD8+CD57+ T cells (not recorded which) from PBMCs. The receptors stem from a human donor with aplastic anemia.

The chain has TRBV10-1 and TRBJ2-7, with TRBD1 matching 12 bases. V was clipped by 5 bases and J by 5 bases; unmatched bases: 7. This CDR3 spans 15 amino acids. Germline V gene lookup returns CDR1 WNHNN and CDR2 SYGVQD (reference sequence). CDR3 loop: CASSPGTGGVHEQYF. CDR3 coding DNA: TGCGCCAGCAGTCCCGGGACAGGGGGCGTCCACGAGCAGTACTTC.

This clonotype occurred once. This chain links TRBV19 with TRBJ2-1; 11 bases agree with TRBD2. This CDR3 has 15 residues. The V gene's germline CDR1 is LNHDA and CDR2 SQIVND (reference sequence). The junction had 7 bases not matched to a gene; V was cut back by 4 bases and J by 8 bases. The CDR3 region has the DNA TGTGCCAGTAGTACGACTAGCGGGGCACCAGATGAGCAGTTCTTC. This gives the protein CASSTTSGAPDEQFF.

V gene TRBV4-1 combines with J gene TRBJ2-7; D ambiguous. This CDR3 contains 14 residues. Per germline, CDR1 MGHRA and CDR2 YSYEKL. Between the trimmed V and J ends, which lost 5 bases and 1 base, there was a span of 12 bases. As DNA, the CDR3 is TGCGCCAGCAGCTCCAGAGGCCAGTCCTACGAGCAGTACTTC. It codes for CASSSRGQSYEQYF.

This clonotype showed up many times. The J gene is TRBJ1-2, the V gene TRBV5-1; 8 bases are a match to TRBD1. With V trimmed by 4 bases and J by 2 bases, 7 bases remained unmatched. Germline V gene lookup returns CDR1 SGHRS and CDR2 YFSETQ. This CDR3 has 15 amino acids. In nucleotides, the CDR3 is TGCGCCAGCAGCCAAGAGACAGGGGCAAACTATGGCTACACCTTC. Its protein product is CASSQETGANYGYTF.

CDR3 sequence reads: CASSPDRGNSPLHF. The CDR3 DNA reads TGTGCCAGCAGCCCGGACAGGGGCAATTCACCCCTCCACTTT. The chain joins TRBV7-2 to TRBJ1-6; 9 bases are shared with TRBD1. J lost 7 bases, V lost 5 bases, and 3 bases had no gene match. This CDR3 has 14 amino acids. Germline-derived CDR1 and CDR2 are SGHTA and FQGNSA.

This clonotype was seen many times. The J gene is TRBJ2-3, the V gene TRBV20-1; D gene unclear. This CDR3 spans 10 amino acids. The V gene lost 6 bases and the J gene lost 0 bases, with 1 base spanning the gap. Germline CDR1 is DFQATT and CDR2 is SNEGSKA (reference sequence). The CDR3 spells CSASTDTQYF. CDR3 DNA: TGCAGTGCCAGCACAGATACGCAGTATTTT.

The CDR3 DNA sequence: TGTGCCAGCAGCTCGGGACTAGCGCCAAACTACGAGCAGTACTTC. This encodes CASSSGLAPNYEQYF. The chain is built from TRBV7-2 and TRBJ2-7; 10 bases align to TRBD2. Germline lookup yields CDR1 SGHTA and CDR2 FQGNSA. The CDR3 runs to 15 residues. V lost 4 bases, J lost 3 bases, and 6 bases stayed unmatched.

This clonotype was detected ten times or more. J is TRBJ2-2 and V is TRBV20-1; D is possibly TRBD1 (6 bases). Per the germline V gene, CDR1 is DFQATT and CDR2 is SNEGSKA (reference sequence). V was clipped by 4 bases and J by 4 bases, with 13 bases between them. The CDR3 sequence is 14 residues long. CDR3 amino acids: CSAIQGASTGELFF. The CDR3 nucleotides read TGCAGTGCTATACAGGGCGCGAGCACCGGGGAGCTGTTTTTT.

The chain joins TRBV5-1 to TRBJ1-2, with 9 bases matching TRBD1. This CDR3 has 13 amino acids. Per germline, CDR1 SGHRS and CDR2 YFSETQ. The ends lost 3 bases at V and 9 bases at J; junction bases unmatched: 6. The CDR3 here is CASSSQGQGSYTF. DNA for the CDR3: TGCGCCAGCAGCTCTCAAGGACAGGGGAGCTACACCTTC.

This clonotype was observed at least ten times. The chain recombines TRBV12-3 or TRBV12-4 with TRBJ2-7; no reliable D call. V shed 1 base and J shed 3 bases, with 7 bases lying between them. The CDR3 loop spans 13 amino acids. The CDR3 coding sequence is TGTGCCAGCAGTTTAGACAGACTCTACGAGCAGTACTTC. This codes for CASSLDRLYEQYF.

Concerning this clonotype: It may be a read error: a sequence one base away is much more abundant. The CDR3 ends on some other residue instead of the conserved phenylalanine or tryptophan, so this is likely a read error. CDR3 DNA: TGCGCCAGCAGCCCTGACAGGGGGCTGGCCACTGAAGCTTTCTTG. This translates into CASSPDRGLATEAFL. The chain joins TRBV5-1 to TRBJ1-1; 10 bases are shared with TRBD1. This CDR3 contains 15 residues. Germline V gene data show CDR1 as SGHRS and CDR2 as YFSETQ. J was trimmed by 4 bases and V by 4 bases; bases with no gene match: 7.

This clonotype was detected many times. The genes are TRBV11-2 and TRBJ1-1, with 7 bases that match TRBD1. The V segment lost 6 bases and the J segment 6 bases; nucleotides outside the gene matches: 1. From germline, CDR1 is SGHAT and CDR2 FQNNGV. The CDR3 contains 11 residues. The CDR3 bases are TGTGCCAGCAGGACAGGGCCTGAAGCTTTCTTT. Amino acids: CASRTGPEAFF. Full variable domain (outside the CDR3, taken from reference TRBV11-2 and TRBJ1-1): EAGVAQSPRYKIIEKRQSVAFWCNPISGHATLYWYQQILGQGPKLLIQFQNNGVVDDSQLPKDRFSAERLKGVDSTLKIQPAKLEDSAVYLCASRTGPEAFFGQGTRLTVV.